This passage covers 15 T cell receptor beta chains from one sample sequenced in a study of CD8 T cells in ankylosing spondylitis (dated by TCRdb to 2016 to 2017). The method behind the library was 5' RACE. Sequencing used an Illumina HiSeq 2500. Starting from the raw public reads, TCRdb applied fastp trimming at Q25, assembled clones with MiXCR and retained in-frame beta chains. Rows with a matching CDR3 protein are joined into one entry that keeps the most common DNA and genes. The sample table records about 69,000 distinct CDR3 sequences; about 5.2% of these occur just once. The top ten clonotypes cover approximately 2% of the sample. The specimen was blood, either unsorted or a sorted T cell fraction (not recorded which). These receptors all come from a male donor with ankylosing spondylitis or in good health (not recorded which).

This clonotype has a count of ten or more. At one of its ends the junction is not consistent with the germline gene, which may arise from a read error. The chain couples TRBV20-1 to TRBJ2-2, with TRBD1 as a possible D gene (6 bases). Germline CDR1 is DFQATT and CDR2 is SNEGSKA (reference sequence). The CDR3 is made up of 16 amino acids. CDR3 DNA: TGCTGTGCTCAACCCAGGGGTTCGGCGAACACCGGGGAGCTGTTTTTT. As protein: CCAQPRGSANTGELFF.

This clonotype was seen at least ten times. V is TRBV20-1 and J is TRBJ2-5; 8 positions match TRBD1. The germline gives CDR1 DFQATT, CDR2 SNEGSKA (reference sequence). CDR3 length: 16 residues. J lost 1 base, V lost 1 base, and 8 bases had no gene match. CDR3 nucleotides: TGCAGTGCTAGAGCTCGACAGGGGAAATTCCAAGAGACCCAGTACTTC. Its protein product is CSARARQGKFQETQYF.

This clonotype was detected ten times or more. The chain joins TRBV9 to TRBJ2-2, with TRBD1 matching over 7 bases. CDR1 is SGDLS and CDR2 is YYNGEE in the germline V gene. The CDR3 is made up of 13 amino acids. The trim removed 2 bases at V and 6 bases at J, leaving 1 base unmatched. In DNA, the CDR3 is TGTGCCAGCAGCGTCCAGGGGGCCGGGGAGCTGTTTTTT. Protein sequence: CASSVQGAGELFF.

This clonotype appeared many times. This chain uses TRBV5-1 with TRBJ1-1; 7 bases agree with TRBD1. The CDR3 totals 17 residues. Germline values: CDR1 SGHRS, CDR2 YFSETQ. V was clipped by 0 bases and J by 1 base; unmatched bases: 9. As DNA, the CDR3 is TGCGCCAGCAGCTTGGGTCAGGGGGTATGGGAGAACACTGAAGCTTTCTTT. This translates into CASSLGQGVWENTEAFF.

This clonotype has a count of ten or more. This chain joins TRBV27 and TRBJ2-1, with 7 bases matching TRBD2. Germline V gene sequence: CDR1 MNHEY, CDR2 SMNVEV (reference sequence). CDR3 size: 15 residues. The V segment lost 5 bases and the J segment 5 bases; nucleotides outside the gene matches: 9. In nucleotides, the CDR3 is TGTGCCAGCAGTATAGGACTAGTCCCTAACAATGAGCAGTTCTTC. The encoded protein is CASSIGLVPNNEQFF.

This clonotype was detected ten times or more. The chain carries TRBV20-1 and TRBJ1-1; 9 nucleotides match TRBD1. The germline V gene has CDR1 DFQATT and CDR2 SNEGSKA (reference sequence). The CDR3 is made up of 16 amino acids. The ends lost 2 bases at V and 0 bases at J; junction bases unmatched: 7. The CDR3 loop reads CSARSTGGAVNTEAFF. Written as DNA, the CDR3 is TGCAGTGCTAGATCGACAGGGGGTGCTGTGAACACTGAAGCTTTCTTT.

This clonotype was observed many times. V and J are TRBV18 and TRBJ2-3, with 8 nucleotides matching TRBD2. V was clipped by 3 bases and J by 6 bases; unmatched bases: 2. Germline assignment: CDR1 KGHSH and CDR2 LQKENI. This CDR3 contains 13 residues. The CDR3 DNA reads TGTGCCAGCTCACCCCGGGGGGGGGATACGCAGTATTTT. Residues: CASSPRGGDTQYF.

This clonotype was observed a few times. A much more abundant neighbour one base away suggests this may be a read error. For the CDR3, the DNA is TGTGCCAGCAGCCCGACTAGCGGGGTTTACCAAGAGGCCCAGTACTTC. It translates to CASSPTSGVYQEAQYF. The chain links TRBV12-3 or TRBV12-4 to TRBJ2-5; TRBD2 matches 11 bases. This CDR3 is built from 16 residues.

This clonotype was counted ten times or more. The CDR3 DNA is TGCAGTGCTGAGGAAGCTAGCGGCATCTACAATGAGCAGTTCTTC. Its protein is CSAEEASGIYNEQFF. This rearrangement joins TRBV20-1 to TRBJ2-1; 7 positions agree with TRBD2. Germline V gene lookup returns CDR1 DFQATT and CDR2 SNEGSKA (reference sequence). V was pared by 5 bases and J by 3 bases, with 10 bases of the junction left unmatched. The CDR3 has 15 residues.

This clonotype was found many times. V gene TRBV20-1 combines with J gene TRBJ2-1; D uncertain. Germline V lookup: CDR1 DFQATT, CDR2 SNEGSKA (reference sequence). This CDR3 spans 10 amino acids. V was clipped by 6 bases and J by 6 bases, with 6 bases between them. CDR3 sequence: CSAAANEQFF. The CDR3 nucleotides are TGCAGTGCCGCGGCCAATGAGCAGTTCTTC.

The table lists this clonotype with many counts. The chain carries TRBV3-1 and TRBJ2-7, with D unclear. CDR3 length: 13 amino acids. Trimming took off 1 base at V and 2 bases at J, with 6 bases between the two ends. Germline CDR1 reads LGHDT; CDR2 reads YNNKEL (reference sequence). The CDR3 here is CASSQGVTYEQYF. DNA for the CDR3: TGTGCCAGCAGCCAAGGAGTAACCTACGAGCAGTACTTC.

The chain uses TRBV11-1 and TRBJ1-5, with D perhaps matching TRBD1 (5 bases). CDR3 length: 18 residues. Germline CDR1 is SGHAT and CDR2 is FQDESV (reference sequence). Deletions cut 6 bases from V and 1 base from J, with 22 bases between. CDR3 amino acids: CASSSPPGERGSNQPQHF. The CDR3 coding sequence is TGTGCCAGCAGTTCCCCGCCGGGGGAAAGAGGAAGCAATCAGCCCCAGCATTTT.

This clonotype was seen at least ten times. The CDR3 DNA follows: TGTGCCAGCAGTTACGCTCCTTTACTAGCGGGAGGCACAGATACGCAGTATTTT. Translated, it gives CASSYAPLLAGGTDTQYF. This chain connects TRBV6-5 to TRBJ2-3; 11 bases agree with TRBD2. Germline CDR1 MNHEY, CDR2 SVGAGI. Trimming cost V 2 bases and J 1 base; bases outside gene matches: 8. The CDR3 length is 18 residues.

This clonotype was seen many times. This chain joins TRBV29-1 and TRBJ1-1, with 10 nucleotides matching TRBD1. CDR3 length equals 13 residues. Germline V gives CDR1 SQVTM, CDR2 ANQGSEA. The junction had 3 bases not matched to a gene; V was cut back by 7 bases and J by 1 base. The chain's CDR3 is CSAGTGANTEAFF. The CDR3 region has the DNA TGCAGCGCCGGGACAGGGGCGAACACTGAAGCTTTCTTT.

This clonotype came up many times. The chain recombines TRBV9 with TRBJ2-5; either TRBD1 or TRBD2 may fit D (5 bases each). The ends were cut back, 0 bases at V and 4 bases at J, with 16 bases in the middle. The CDR3 loop spans 16 amino acids. Germline V lookup: CDR1 SGDLS, CDR2 YYNGEE. The chain's CDR3 is CASSVGGQAATETQYF. The CDR3 DNA is TGTGCCAGCAGCGTAGGGGGCCAAGCGGCGACAGAGACCCAGTACTTC.